This is a list of T cell receptor beta chains from one sample in a study of CD8 T cells in Susac syndrome. Using its own MiXCR run on the immunoSEQ multiplex PCR reads, TCRdb lists one record per CDR3 protein. The repertoire holds a few hundred thousand distinct CDR3 sequences, with 95% as singletons. Input material: CD4+ T cells from PBMCs. These receptor sequences come from a human donor with multiple sclerosis. CDR3s include the opening cysteine and the closing phenylalanine or tryptophan. The D gene is left open where the match is weak. The size field is filled for only some rows; it gives once, few, many or a size class.

j_call | v_call | clone_size | d_call | cdr3_aa | cdr3_nt
TRBJ2-7 | TRBV7-2 | . | . | CASSPRLTIYEQYF | TGTGCCAGCAGCCCCCGACTGACAATCTACGAGCAGTACTTC
TRBJ1-1 | TRBV30 | . | TRBD1 | CAWRTGMVVGAFF | TGTGCCTGGCGGACAGGGATGGTGGTGGGAGCTTTCTTT
TRBJ2-7 | TRBV5-1 | . | . | CASSESRQGYEQYF | TGCGCCAGCAGCGAATCGCGGCAGGGCTACGAGCAGTACTTC
TRBJ2-7 | TRBV7-9 | . | . | CASSLVEGIEQYF | TGTGCCAGCAGCTTAGTTGAAGGGATCGAGCAGTACTTC
TRBJ2-2 | TRBV12-3/TRBV12-4 | once | . | CASSLWDISAGELFF | TGTGCCAGCAGTTTATGGGACATTAGCGCCGGGGAGCTGTTTTTT
TRBJ2-5 | TRBV24-1 | . | TRBD1 | CATSESTGFGETQYF | TGTGCCACCAGTGAATCGACAGGGTTTGGAGAGACCCAGTACTTC
TRBJ2-1 | TRBV15 | once | TRBD2 | CATRKGTSGTNEQFF | TGTGCCACCCGGAAGGGGACTAGCGGTACGAATGAGCAGTTCTTC
TRBJ2-2 | TRBV3-1 | . | TRBD2 | CASSQAGGTTGELFF | TGTGCCAGCAGCCAAGCGGGGGGGACCACCGGGGAGCTGTTTTTT
TRBJ1-1 | TRBV9 | few | . | CASSVAGNTEAFF | TGTGCCAGCAGCGTGGCAGGGAACACTGAAGCTTTCTTT
TRBJ2-5 | TRBV5-1 | few | . | CASSYQETQYF | TGTGCCAGCAGTTACCAAGAGACCCAGTACTTC
TRBJ1-5 | TRBV5-1 | . | . | CASSLTGPGPQHF | TGCGCCAGCAGCTTGACAGGGCCGGGGCCCCAGCATTTT
TRBJ2-1 | TRBV29-1 | . | . | CSVGYRGGFVEQFF | TGCAGCGTTGGGTACAGGGGAGGATTCGTTGAGCAGTTCTTC
TRBJ2-1 | TRBV10-3 | once | . | CAISGGRGNEQFF | TGTGCCATCAGTGGAGGCCGGGGGAATGAGCAGTTCTTC
TRBJ1-2 | TRBV19 | . | . | CASSSVGGYTF | TGTGCCAGTAGTAGTGTTGGTGGCTACACCTTC
TRBJ2-5 | TRBV29-1 | . | TRBD2 | CSVESIAGVGETQYF | TGCAGCGTTGAGTCTATAGCGGGAGTAGGAGAGACCCAGTACTTC
TRBJ2-1 | TRBV20-1 | . | TRBD2 | CSARDGTSGEQFF | TGCAGTGCTAGAGATGGAACTAGCGGTGAGCAGTTCTTC
TRBJ2-5 | TRBV5-1 | . | . | CASSPGGNGRETQYF | TGCGCCAGCAGCCCGGGTGGTAATGGTCGAGAGACCCAGTACTTC
TRBJ1-5 | TRBV27 | . | TRBD1 | CASSLRGTGEGSQPQHF | TGTGCCAGCAGTTTACGCGGGACAGGGGAAGGTTCTCAGCCCCAGCATTTT
TRBJ2-2 | TRBV29-1 | . | . | CSVGQNTGELFF | TGCAGCGTTGGACAGAACACCGGGGAGCTGTTTTTT
TRBJ2-2 | TRBV6-1 | . | . | CASSERAGPTNTGELFF | TGTGCCAGCAGTGAGAGGGCCGGGCCGACGAACACCGGGGAGCTGTTTTTT
TRBJ2-4 | TRBV15 | . | . | CATSRDGARGDGKNIQYF | TGTGCCACCAGCAGAGATGGGGCTAGGGGGGACGGCAAAAACATTCAGTACTTC
TRBJ2-1 | TRBV5-1 | once | TRBD1 | CASRFELTGGYNEQFF | TGCGCCAGCAGATTTGAGCTTACAGGGGGCTACAATGAGCAGTTCTTC
TRBJ1-1 | TRBV6-2/TRBV6-3 | . | . | CASSDGMNTEAFF | TGTGCCAGCAGTGACGGGATGAACACTGAAGCTTTCTTT
TRBJ1-1 | TRBV5-1 | . | . | CASSPTVAGTTEAFF | TGCGCCAGCAGCCCTACGGTAGCGGGGACCACTGAAGCTTTCTTT
TRBJ1-4 | TRBV4-2 | . | . | CASSLNRAGANEKLFF | TGTGCCAGCAGCCTAAACAGGGCAGGGGCTAATGAAAAACTGTTTTTT
TRBJ2-1 | TRBV4-1 | . | TRBD2 | CASSQGPIAGVYNEQFF | TGCGCCAGCAGCCAAGGCCCGATAGCGGGGGTATACAATGAGCAGTTCTTC
TRBJ2-2 | TRBV20-1 | . | TRBD2 | CSARPSGDYTGELFF | TGCAGTGCTAGACCTAGCGGGGACTACACCGGGGAGCTGTTTTTT
TRBJ1-1 | TRBV20-1 | . | . | CSASRNTEAFF | TGCAGTGCTAGTCGTAACACTGAAGCTTTCTTT
TRBJ1-2 | TRBV14 | . | . | CASSQYGVGYTF | TGTGCCAGCAGCCAATATGGGGTCGGCTACACCTTC
TRBJ2-7 | TRBV9 | . | TRBD2 | CASSVVTSGGEQYF | TGTGCCAGCAGCGTAGTGACTAGCGGGGGCGAGCAGTACTTC
TRBJ2-5 | TRBV5-6 | . | . | CASSFTVPQETQYF | TGTGCCAGCAGCTTCACTGTACCCCAAGAGACCCAGTACTTC
TRBJ2-1 | TRBV6-5 | few | . | CASSRGAREQFF | TGTGCCAGCAGTAGGGGGGCGAGGGAGCAGTTCTTC
TRBJ2-7 | TRBV30 | . | . | CAWSVRVSYEQYF | TGTGCCTGGAGTGTTAGGGTTTCCTACGAGCAGTACTTC
TRBJ1-2 | TRBV29-1 | . | TRBD1 | CSVEVMGQYYGYTF | TGCAGCGTTGAGGTCATGGGACAGTACTATGGCTACACCTTC
TRBJ1-1 | TRBV6-5 | . | . | CASSYSSQVNTEAFF | TGTGCCAGCAGTTACTCATCCCAGGTCAACACTGAAGCTTTCTTT
TRBJ2-6 | TRBV7-9 | . | . | CASSKRGPNRSGANVLTF | TGTGCCAGCAGCAAAAGAGGGCCTAATCGCTCTGGGGCCAACGTCCTGACTTTC
TRBJ2-1 | TRBV29-1 | . | TRBD2 | CSVERTSLAPEQFF | TGCAGCGTTGAGAGGACTAGCCTAGCTCCCGAGCAGTTCTTC
TRBJ1-5 | TRBV3-1 | . | . | CASSQGGAGYSNQPQHF | TGTGCCAGCAGCCAAGGCGGCGCCGGTTATAGCAATCAGCCCCAGCATTTT
TRBJ2-7 | TRBV29-1 | . | . | CSVERGGRPYF | TGCAGCGTTGAAAGAGGTGGACGCCCGTACTTC
TRBJ1-2 | TRBV5-4 | . | TRBD1 | CASSLKGADANYGYTF | TGTGCCAGCAGCTTGAAGGGGGCAGATGCTAACTATGGCTACACCTTC
TRBJ1-1 | TRBV7-9 | . | . | CASRRRMNTEAFF | TGTGCCAGCAGGAGGCGGATGAACACTGAAGCTTTCTTT
TRBJ1-6 | TRBV9 | . | . | CASSVGQSSYNSPLHF | TGTGCCAGCAGCGTCGGACAAAGCTCCTATAATTCACCCCTCCACTTT
TRBJ1-3 | TRBV29-1 | . | . | CSVELAGNTIYF | TGCAGCGTTGAGTTGGCTGGAAACACCATATATTTT
TRBJ2-4 | TRBV2 | . | TRBD1 | CASSPGQGIAKNIQYF | TGTGCCAGCAGTCCGGGACAGGGAATAGCCAAAAACATTCAGTACTTC
TRBJ2-7 | TRBV28 | . | . | CASSLSLTYEQYF | TGTGCCAGCAGTTTATCTCTCACCTACGAGCAGTACTTC
TRBJ2-4 | TRBV3-1 | . | TRBD2 | CASSQRTSGRADIQYF | TGTGCCAGCAGCCAAAGGACTAGCGGGAGGGCGGACATTCAGTACTTC
TRBJ2-7 | TRBV2 | . | . | CASSFSKFEQYF | TGTGCCAGCAGTTTTAGTAAGTTCGAGCAGTACTTC
TRBJ2-7 | TRBV20-1 | . | . | CSARDLTYEQYF | TGCAGTGCTCGGGACTTAACCTACGAGCAGTACTTC